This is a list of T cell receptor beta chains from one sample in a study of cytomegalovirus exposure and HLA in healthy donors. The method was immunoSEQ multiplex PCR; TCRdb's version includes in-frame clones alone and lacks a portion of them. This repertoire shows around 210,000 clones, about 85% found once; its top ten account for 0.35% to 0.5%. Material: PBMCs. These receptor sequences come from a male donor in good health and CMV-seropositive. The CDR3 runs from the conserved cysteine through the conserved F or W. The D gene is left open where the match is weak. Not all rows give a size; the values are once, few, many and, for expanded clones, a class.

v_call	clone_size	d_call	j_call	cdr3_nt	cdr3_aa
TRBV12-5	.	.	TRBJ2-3	TGTGCTAGTGGTTCCTCCCCCGGGACTGAGGCCCCCCGTGGCACGCAGTATTTT	CASGSSPGTEAPRGTQYF
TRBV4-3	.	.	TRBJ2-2	TGCGCCAGCAGCCAAGAGGGAAACGGGGAAACCGGGGAGCTGTTTTTT	CASSQEGNGETGELFF
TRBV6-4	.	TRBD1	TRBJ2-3	TGTGCCAGCAGTGAGAACGGACAGGCAGATACGCAGTATTTT	CASSENGQADTQYF
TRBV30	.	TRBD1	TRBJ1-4	TGTGCCTGGGGGACGGGACAGGGGGCTGAAAAACTGTTTTTT	CAWGTGQGAEKLFF
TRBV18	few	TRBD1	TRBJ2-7	TGTGCCAGCTCACCCCCGGGACAGGTGCTAACCTACGAGCAGTACTTC	CASSPPGQVLTYEQYF
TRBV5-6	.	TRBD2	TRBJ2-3	TGTGCCAGCAGCCGATGGGGGGGAGCGGGTGGTTCAGATACGCAGTATTTT	CASSRWGGAGGSDTQYF
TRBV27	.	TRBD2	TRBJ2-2	TGTGCCAGCAGTTTTTTAGCGGGGGGGCCAGGCGGGGAGCTGTTTTTT	CASSFLAGGPGGELFF
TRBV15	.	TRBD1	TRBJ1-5	TGTGCCACCAGCAGAGGGACAGGGGGGGATCAGCCCCAGCATTTT	CATSRGTGGDQPQHF
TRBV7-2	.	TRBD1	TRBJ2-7	TGTGCCAGCAGCCCCTCGACAGGGCGGTGGACCGAGCAGTACTTC	CASSPSTGRWTEQYF
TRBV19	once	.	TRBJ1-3	TGTGCCAGTAGTTCTGAGGCTGGAAACACCATATATTTT	CASSSEAGNTIYF
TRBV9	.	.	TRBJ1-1	TGTGCCAGCAGCGTAATGGTGGCCACTGAAGCTTTCTTT	CASSVMVATEAFF
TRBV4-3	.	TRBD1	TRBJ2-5	TGCGCCAGCAGCCTCTGGGACAGGGAGGAGGAGACCCAGTACTTC	CASSLWDREEETQYF
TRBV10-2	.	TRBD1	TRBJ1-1	TGCGCCAGCAGGACAGGGGGGGGTACTGAAGCTTTCTTT	CASRTGGGTEAFF
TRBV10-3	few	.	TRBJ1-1	TGTGCCATCAGTGGGAAAGAAGGAGTGGTCACTGAAGCTTTCTTT	CAISGKEGVVTEAFF
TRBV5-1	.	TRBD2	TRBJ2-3	TGCGCCAGCAGCTTGGGGACTAGCGGGGTCCTAGGAGATACGCAGTATTTT	CASSLGTSGVLGDTQYF
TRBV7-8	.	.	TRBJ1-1	TGTGCCAGCAGCTTAGGGGGGGAGACTGAAGCTTTCTTT	CASSLGGETEAFF
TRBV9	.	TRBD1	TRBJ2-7	TGTGCCAGCAGCGACACAGGGGATGCCTCCTACGAGCAGTACTTC	CASSDTGDASYEQYF
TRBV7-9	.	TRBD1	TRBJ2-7	TGTTCCAGCAGCTTTGGACAGGCCTACGAGCAGTACTTC	CSSSFGQAYEQYF
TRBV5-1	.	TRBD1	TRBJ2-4	TGCGCCAGCAGCCAGGGACAGGGGACGGACATTCAGTACTTC	CASSQGQGTDIQYF
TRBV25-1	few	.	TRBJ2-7	TGTGCCAGCAGCGCCTACGAGCAGTACTTC	CASSAYEQYF
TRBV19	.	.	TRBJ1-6	TGTGCCAGTAGTATAACAGGGACGAATTCACCCCTCCACTTT	CASSITGTNSPLHF
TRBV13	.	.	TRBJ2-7	TGTGCCAGCAGCGCTTGGGACAAGGGAAACGAGCAGTACTTC	CASSAWDKGNEQYF
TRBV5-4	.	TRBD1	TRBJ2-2	TGTGCCAGCAGCTTCCGAACCGGGACAGGGGTACCCGGGGAGCTGTTTTTT	CASSFRTGTGVPGELFF
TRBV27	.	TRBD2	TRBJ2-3	TGTGCCAGCAGTTACATCTCCCAGGGAGGGGATAGCACAGATACGCAGTATTTT	CASSYISQGGDSTDTQYF
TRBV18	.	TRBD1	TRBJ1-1	TGTGCCAGCTCACTCAAACAGGGGCAGAGGGACACTGAAGCTTTCTTT	CASSLKQGQRDTEAFF
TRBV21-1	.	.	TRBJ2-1	TGTGCCAGCAGCAAAGAGAGGCCGGGACTAGTACTTGAGCAGTTCTTC	CASSKERPGLVLEQFF
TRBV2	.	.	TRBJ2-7	TGTGCCAGCAGTGACTATGCGGGACTCTCCTACGAGCAGTACTTC	CASSDYAGLSYEQYF
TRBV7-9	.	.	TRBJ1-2	TGTGCCAGCAGCTCTTTGGTCAGACAGGCCCTTAACTATGGCTACACCTTC	CASSSLVRQALNYGYTF
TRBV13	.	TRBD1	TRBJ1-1	TGTGCCAGCAGCTTAGGCCGACAGGGGAGTACTGAAGCTTTCTTT	CASSLGRQGSTEAFF
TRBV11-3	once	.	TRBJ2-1	TGTGCCAGCAGCTTAGATCCGGGGGATGAGCAGTTCTTC	CASSLDPGDEQFF
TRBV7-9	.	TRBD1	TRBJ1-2	TGTGCCAGCAGCAGGGGGGGGACAGGGGCCGGAGGAGGCTACACCTTC	CASSRGGTGAGGGYTF
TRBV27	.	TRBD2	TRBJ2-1	TGTGCCAGCCGACTAGCGGGGGTCTCCTCCTACAATGAGCAGTTCTTC	CASRLAGVSSYNEQFF
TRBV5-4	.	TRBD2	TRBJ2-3	TGTGCCAGCAGCTTAATGGCGGGGGGGGGTGGGGATACGCAGTATTTT	CASSLMAGGGGDTQYF
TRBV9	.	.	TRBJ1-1	TGTGCCAGCAGCTTCCTCCCTAGGGGGTTGATGAACACTGAAGCTTTCTTT	CASSFLPRGLMNTEAFF
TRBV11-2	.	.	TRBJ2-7	TGTGCCAGCAGCTTAGATTCCAGGGGAATCTCCTACGAGCAGTACTTC	CASSLDSRGISYEQYF
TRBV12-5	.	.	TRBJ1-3	TGTGCTAGTGGTTTGGATCCAGGGTCTGGAAACACCATATATTTT	CASGLDPGSGNTIYF
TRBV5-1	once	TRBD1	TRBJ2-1	TGCGCCAGCAGCTTCGGACAGGGGGGCAATGAGCAGTTCTTC	CASSFGQGGNEQFF